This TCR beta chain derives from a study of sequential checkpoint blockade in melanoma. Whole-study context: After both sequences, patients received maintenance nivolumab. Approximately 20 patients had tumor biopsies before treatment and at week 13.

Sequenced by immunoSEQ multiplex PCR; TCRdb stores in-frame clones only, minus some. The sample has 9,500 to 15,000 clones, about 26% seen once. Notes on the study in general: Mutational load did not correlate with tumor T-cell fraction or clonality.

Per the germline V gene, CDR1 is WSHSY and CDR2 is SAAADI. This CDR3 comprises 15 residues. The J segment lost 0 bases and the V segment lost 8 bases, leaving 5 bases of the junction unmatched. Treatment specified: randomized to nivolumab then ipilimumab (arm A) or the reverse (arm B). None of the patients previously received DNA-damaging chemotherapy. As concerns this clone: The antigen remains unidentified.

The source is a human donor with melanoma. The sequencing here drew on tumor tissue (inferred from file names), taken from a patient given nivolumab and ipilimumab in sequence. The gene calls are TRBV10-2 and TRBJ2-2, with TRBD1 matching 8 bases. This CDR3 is CASGRDRTNTGELFF. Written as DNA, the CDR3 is TGCGCCAGCGGCCGGGACAGGACGAACACCGGGGAGCTGTTTTTT.